This record covers a single TCR beta chain. This clonotype was counted many times. Its antigen is currently not known. Per-base quality was not reported, and no clone a single base away is much larger than it. This sample was included in a study of Graves' ophthalmopathy and Graves' hyperthyroidism (dated by TCRdb to between 2017 and 2018). Background on the whole study: Peripheral blood was collected at initial diagnosis, before any treatment. The study used TCR beta repertoire signatures to distinguish Graves' ophthalmopathy from Graves' hyperthyroidism and to predict progression to ophthalmopathy. In total, 135 blood samples were TCR-sequenced: fewer than 50 ophthalmopathy, roughly 80 hyperthyroidism and roughly 17 hyperthyroidism-to-ophthalmopathy patients. To explore V-J signatures distinguishing ophthalmopathy from hyperthyroidism, a discovery set of about a hundred patients (roughly 44 ophthalmopathy, roughly 55 stable hyperthyroidism) was enrolled. For independent validation, a separate cohort was made up of 18 to 20 hyperthyroidism patients plus 17 patients who later progressed from hyperthyroidism to ophthalmopathy. T-cell repertoires of thyroid tissue and blood were compared in more than 5 hyperthyroidism patients. Following sample collection, hyperthyroidism patients were given methimazole at a starting dose of 30 mg daily, and ophthalmopathy patients were given high-dose intravenous methylprednisolone. What the authors observed across the whole study: The 13-signature model separated ophthalmopathy from stable hyperthyroidism with around 90% sensitivity and 81% to 82% specificity in cross-validation, and 80%/75% in the test set. Among expanded thyroid clonotypes with frequency above 0.001, most also showed up in blood, which suggests that blood repertoires may reflect the thyroid immune response. In validation, the model predicted ophthalmopathy progression with roughly 68% sensitivity and 72% to 80% specificity; roughly 12 predicted patients were CT-confirmed with GO in a median of 6.5 months. No statistical method was used to predetermine the sample size, and group allocation was not hidden from the investigators.

Ophthalmopathy patients had moderately to severely active disease, Clinical Activity Score of at least 3, NOSPECS grade of at least 4, and disease duration under 3 months. Patients with other autoimmune diseases, uncontrolled infections, pregnancy or lactation were excluded from the study. Clinical symptoms, serum thyroxine, TRAb, thyroid ultrasound and orbital computed tomography were used for diagnosis. PBMCs were isolated from around 10 ml of fresh peripheral blood by Ficoll-Paque density gradient centrifugation. Total RNA was extracted using Trizol reagent, and RNA quality was checked on an Agilent 2100 Bioanalyzer. For repertoire sequencing, the TCR beta CDR3 regions were amplified from RNA transcripts. The first round of RT-PCR was done with HTBI primers and the Qiagen OneStep RT-PCR kit, and was followed by a second round of multiplex PCR, then size selection and purification. Libraries were sequenced on an Illumina HiSeq2000 using paired-end 100 bp reads. The paper's data handling went like this. Reads were processed with SOAPnuke, discarding reads with adapters, uncalled bases, mean Phred below 15, or no exact constant-primer or identifier match. COPE v1.2.5 was used to merge high-quality paired reads. Each unique nucleotide sequence was treated as a clonotype, and MiTCR v1.1 was used to align the clonotypes to the IMGT TRB V, D and J references. The analysis was limited to V-J combinations with a frequency above 0.0001, which together covered 99.2% of the repertoires. A TCR clonal expansion and chaos score per V-J combination was defined as the ratio of F50 clonal expansion to chaos observed in the TCRdist matrix. Welch's t-statistics and random forest were used to reduce the features to 13 V-J combinations, which were then used as input to a naive Bayes classifier. The Morisita-Horn index was used to measure how similar the thyroid and blood repertoires were. TCRdb took the public reads, trimmed them with fastp at Q25, ran MiXCR for clone calling and kept in-frame beta chains. Identical CDR3 protein sequences are pooled into one entry, listed with their most common genes and DNA. TCRdb, not the authors, supplied the V and J calls. A total of fewer than 350,000 distinct CDR3 sequences appear in this sample, 17% of them only once. Around an eighth of the sample is taken by the ten largest.

Trimming removed 2 bases from V and 7 bases from J; the gene matches leave 5 bases unexplained. CDR1 and CDR2 (MNHEY, SVGAGI) derive from the germline V gene. The CDR3 covers 15 residues, taking in both the cysteine and the phenylalanine. The entry retains the CDR3 DNA only, 45 bases that are in frame from base 1. The specimen sequenced was peripheral blood. Recombination linked TRBV6-5 to TRBJ1-1; TRBD1 fits 12 bases in the junction. This sequence was found in an adult man with Graves' ophthalmopathy. DNA sequence: TGTGCCAGCAGTTACCAGGGACAGGGGGCAGTTGAAGCTTTCTTT. This yields the protein CASSYQGQGAVEAFF.